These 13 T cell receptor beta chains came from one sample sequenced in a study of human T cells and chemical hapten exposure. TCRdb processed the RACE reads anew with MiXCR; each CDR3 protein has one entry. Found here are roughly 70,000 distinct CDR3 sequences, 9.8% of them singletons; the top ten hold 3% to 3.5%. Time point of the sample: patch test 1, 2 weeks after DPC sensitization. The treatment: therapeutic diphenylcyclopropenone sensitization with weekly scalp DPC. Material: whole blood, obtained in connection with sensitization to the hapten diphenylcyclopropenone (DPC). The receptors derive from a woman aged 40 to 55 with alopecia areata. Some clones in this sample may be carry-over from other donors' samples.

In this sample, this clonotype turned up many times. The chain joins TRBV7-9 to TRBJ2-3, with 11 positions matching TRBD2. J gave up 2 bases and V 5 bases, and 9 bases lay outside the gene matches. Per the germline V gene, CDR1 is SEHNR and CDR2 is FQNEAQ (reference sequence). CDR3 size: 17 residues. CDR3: CASSLPTSGGFTDTQYF. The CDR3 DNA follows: TGTGCCAGCAGCCTACCCACTAGCGGGGGATTCACAGATACGCAGTATTTT.

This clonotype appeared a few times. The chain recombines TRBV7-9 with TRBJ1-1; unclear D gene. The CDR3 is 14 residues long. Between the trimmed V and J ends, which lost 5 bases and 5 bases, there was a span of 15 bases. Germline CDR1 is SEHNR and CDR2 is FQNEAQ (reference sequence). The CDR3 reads CASSPGVLGTEAFF. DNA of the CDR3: TGTGCCAGCAGCCCTGGGGTCCTTGGGACTGAAGCTTTCTTT.

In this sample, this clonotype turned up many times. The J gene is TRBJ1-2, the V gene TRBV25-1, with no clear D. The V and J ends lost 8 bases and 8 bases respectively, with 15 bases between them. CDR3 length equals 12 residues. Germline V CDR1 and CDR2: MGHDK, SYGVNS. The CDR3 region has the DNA TGTGCCAGCCATTCTGAGGATCGCGGCTACACCTTC. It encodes CASHSEDRGYTF.

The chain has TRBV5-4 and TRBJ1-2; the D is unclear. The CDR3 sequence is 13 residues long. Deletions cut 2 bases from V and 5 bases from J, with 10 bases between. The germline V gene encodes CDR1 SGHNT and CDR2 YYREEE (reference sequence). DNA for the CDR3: TGTGCCAGCAGCTTCATTCCCGAATATGGCTACACCTTC. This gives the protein CASSFIPEYGYTF.

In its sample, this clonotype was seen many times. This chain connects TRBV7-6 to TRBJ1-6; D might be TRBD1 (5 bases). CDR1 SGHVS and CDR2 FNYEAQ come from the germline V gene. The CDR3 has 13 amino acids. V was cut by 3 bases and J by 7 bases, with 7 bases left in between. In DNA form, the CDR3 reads TGTGCCAGCAGCTTGACAGAGAATTCACCCCTCCACTTT. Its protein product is CASSLTENSPLHF.

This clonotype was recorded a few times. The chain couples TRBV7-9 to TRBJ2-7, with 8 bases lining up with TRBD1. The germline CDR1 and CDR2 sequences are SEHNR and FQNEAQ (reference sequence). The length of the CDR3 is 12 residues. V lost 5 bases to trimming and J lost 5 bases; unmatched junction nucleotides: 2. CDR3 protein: CASSATGDEQYF. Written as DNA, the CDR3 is TGTGCCAGCAGCGCGACAGGGGACGAGCAGTACTTC.

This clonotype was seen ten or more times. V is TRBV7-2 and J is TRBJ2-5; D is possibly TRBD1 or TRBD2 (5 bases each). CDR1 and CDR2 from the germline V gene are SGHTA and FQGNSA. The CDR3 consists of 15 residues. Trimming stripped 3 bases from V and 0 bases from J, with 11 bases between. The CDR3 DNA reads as TGTGCCAGCAGCTTGACGGGGCCACACCAAGAGACCCAGTACTTC. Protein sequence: CASSLTGPHQETQYF.

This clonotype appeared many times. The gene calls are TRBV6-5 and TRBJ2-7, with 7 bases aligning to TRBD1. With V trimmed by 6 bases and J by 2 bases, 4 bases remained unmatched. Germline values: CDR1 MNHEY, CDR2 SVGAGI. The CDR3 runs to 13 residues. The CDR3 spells CASRWTGTYEQYF. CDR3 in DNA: TGTGCCAGCAGGTGGACAGGAACCTACGAGCAGTACTTC.

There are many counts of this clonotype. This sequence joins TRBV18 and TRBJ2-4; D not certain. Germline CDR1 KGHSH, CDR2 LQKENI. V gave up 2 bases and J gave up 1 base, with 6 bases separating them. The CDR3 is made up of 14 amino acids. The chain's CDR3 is CASSPGLAKNIQYF. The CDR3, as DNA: TGTGCCAGCTCACCAGGGCTGGCCAAAAACATTCAGTACTTC.

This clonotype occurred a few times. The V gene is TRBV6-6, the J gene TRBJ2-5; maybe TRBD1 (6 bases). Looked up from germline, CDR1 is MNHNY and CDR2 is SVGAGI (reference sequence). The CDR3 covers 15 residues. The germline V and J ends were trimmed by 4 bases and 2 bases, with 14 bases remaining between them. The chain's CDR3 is CASSFPGTPQETQYF. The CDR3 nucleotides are TGTGCCAGCAGTTTCCCCGGGACACCGCAAGAGACCCAGTACTTC.

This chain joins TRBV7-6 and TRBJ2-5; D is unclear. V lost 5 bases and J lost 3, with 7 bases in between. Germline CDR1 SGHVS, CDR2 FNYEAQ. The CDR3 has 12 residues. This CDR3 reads CASSPSKETQYF. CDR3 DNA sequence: TGTGCCAGCAGCCCGTCGAAAGAGACCCAGTACTTC.

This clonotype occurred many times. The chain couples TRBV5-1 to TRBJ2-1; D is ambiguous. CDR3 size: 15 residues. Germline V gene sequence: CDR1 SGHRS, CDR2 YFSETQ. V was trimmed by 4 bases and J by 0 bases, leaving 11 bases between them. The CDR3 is CASSPLGDSYNEQFF. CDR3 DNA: TGCGCCAGCAGCCCGCTCGGAGACTCCTACAATGAGCAGTTCTTC.

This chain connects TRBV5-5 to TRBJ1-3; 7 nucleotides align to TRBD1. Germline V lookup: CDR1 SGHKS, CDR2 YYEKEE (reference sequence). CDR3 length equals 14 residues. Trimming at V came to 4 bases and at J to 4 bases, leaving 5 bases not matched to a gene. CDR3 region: CASSLGTEGNTIYF. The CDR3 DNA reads TGTGCCAGCAGCCTCGGGACAGAAGGAAACACCATATATTTT.